This is a list of T cell receptor beta chains from one sample in a study of blood T cell repertoires in COVID-19. The data were produced by immunoSEQ multiplex PCR, yet TCRdb's version contains in-frame clones alone and is incomplete. The profile shows about 150,000 clones, more than 65% of them singletons. Sequencing was done on a sample of peripheral blood. The origin of the receptors is a woman between 50 and 59 years old with acute or convalescent COVID-19. The CDR3 runs from the conserved cysteine through the conserved F or W. A D gene is named only where the DNA matches it firmly. Not every row has a clone size; where given, it reads once, few, many or a size class.

-	12	TRBV6-5	TRBJ1-1	TRBD1	CASTTGGTEAFF	TGTGCCAGCACCACAGGGGGTACTGAAGCTTTCTTT
-	11	TRBV28	TRBJ2-5	-	CASSRDETQYF	TGTGCCAGCAGCAGGGATGAGACCCAGTACTTC
-	14	TRBV28	TRBJ2-5	TRBD1	CASSSGQGPETQYF	TGTGCCAGCAGCTCGGGACAGGGACCAGAGACCCAGTACTTC
-	13	TRBV6-1	TRBJ1-2	-	CASSEAGNYGYTF	TGTGCCAGCAGTGAGGCAGGGAACTATGGCTACACCTTC
-	14	TRBV28	TRBJ1-1	TRBD1	CASSSPDRVGWAFF	TGTGCCAGCAGTTCTCCCGACAGGGTTGGATGGGCTTTCTTT
-	14	TRBV28	TRBJ1-1	-	CASSLPAVNTEAFF	TGTGCCAGCAGTTTACCCGCAGTGAACACTGAAGCTTTCTTT
once	14	TRBV10-2	TRBJ2-2	-	CASKPPGHPGELFF	TGCGCCAGCAAACCGCCGGGACACCCCGGGGAGCTGTTTTTT
-	14	TRBV7-2	TRBJ2-5	-	CASSSGTPRGSQYF	TGTGCCAGCAGCTCAGGGACTCCCAGAGGGTCCCAGTACTTC
-	14	TRBV28	TRBJ2-5	-	CASSLPGGPETQYF	TGTGCCAGCAGTTTACCGGGGGGCCCTGAGACCCAGTACTTC
-	14	TRBV6-5	TRBJ2-7	-	CASSSRGPDSEQYF	TGTGCCAGCAGTAGCCGAGGACCGGACTCAGAGCAGTACTTC
-	14	TRBV19	TRBJ2-1	TRBD2	CASSTLAGINEQFF	TGTGCCAGTAGTACCCTAGCGGGAATCAATGAGCAGTTCTTC
-	15	TRBV7-2	TRBJ1-5	TRBD1	CASSLYGTVNQPQHF	TGTGCCAGCAGCCTCTACGGGACAGTCAATCAGCCCCAGCATTTT
-	14	TRBV27	TRBJ2-1	TRBD2	CASVAGVGPNEQFF	TGTGCCAGCGTAGCGGGAGTAGGCCCCAATGAGCAGTTCTTC
few	14	TRBV7-3	TRBJ2-5	-	CASSPTGLQETQYF	TGTGCCAGCAGCCCTACAGGGCTCCAAGAGACCCAGTACTTC
-	13	TRBV7-3	TRBJ2-2	-	CASSPQNTGELFF	TGTGCCAGCAGCCCACAGAACACCGGGGAGCTGTTTTTT
-	18	TRBV28	TRBJ2-1	-	CASSFLGRFGGSYNEQFF	TGTGCCAGCAGTTTTTTGGGGAGGTTTGGGGGCTCCTACAATGAGCAGTTCTTC
-	14	TRBV5-1	TRBJ2-5	TRBD1	CASSEQGFQETQYF	TGCGCCAGCAGCGAACAGGGGTTCCAAGAGACCCAGTACTTC